This T cell receptor (beta chain) came from a study of PD-L1 blockade in urothelial cancer. Time point indicated: peripheral blood 6 weeks after treatment start. Germline V CDR1 and CDR2: MDHEN, SYDVKM. V shed 6 bases and J 0 bases; nucleotides not matched to a gene: 2. The CDR3 loop spans 14 amino acids. Sequencing was performed with immunoSEQ multiplex PCR; in TCRdb, only in-frame clones are kept and a portion is missing. The sample lists 120,000 or so clones; roughly 86% were seen once. The chain links TRBV28 to TRBJ1-1; 9 bases are shared with TRBD1. The TCR originated in a man aged 50-59 years with urothelial cancer. The specimen was PBMCs, collected around atezolizumab (anti-PD-L1) treatment. As DNA, the CDR3 is TGTGCCAGCAGCACAGGGGGCCTGAACACTGAAGCTTTCTTT. Its translation: CASSTGGLNTEAFF.